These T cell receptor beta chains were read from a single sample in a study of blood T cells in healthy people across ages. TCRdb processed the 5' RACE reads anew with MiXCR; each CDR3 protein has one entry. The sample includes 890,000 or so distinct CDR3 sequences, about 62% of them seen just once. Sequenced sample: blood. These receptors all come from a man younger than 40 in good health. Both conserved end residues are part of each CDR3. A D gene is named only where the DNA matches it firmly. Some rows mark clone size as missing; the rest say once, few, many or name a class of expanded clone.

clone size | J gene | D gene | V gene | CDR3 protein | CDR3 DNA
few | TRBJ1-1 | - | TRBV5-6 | CASSFGPEAFF | TGTGCCAGCAGCTTCGGACCTGAAGCTTTCTTT
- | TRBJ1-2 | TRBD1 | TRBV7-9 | CASSRDRGLVGYTF | TGTGCCAGCAGCCGAGACAGGGGGCTGGTTGGCTACACCTTC
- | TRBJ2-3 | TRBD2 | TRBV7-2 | CASSFPSTSGTTDTQYF | TGTGCCAGCAGCTTTCCCAGCACTAGCGGTACCACAGATACGCAGTATTTT
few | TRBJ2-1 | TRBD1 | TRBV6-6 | CASRMTGDFNNEQFF | TGTGCCAGCAGGATGACAGGGGATTTCAACAATGAGCAGTTCTTC
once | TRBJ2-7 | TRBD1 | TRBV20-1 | CSARSSGTGNYEQYF | TGCAGTGCTAGGTCATCCGGGACAGGGAACTACGAGCAGTACTTC
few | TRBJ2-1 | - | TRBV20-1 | CRAADNEQFF | TGCAGGGCTGCCGACAATGAGCAGTTCTTC
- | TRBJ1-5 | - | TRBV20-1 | CSARAGYQPQHF | TGCAGTGCTAGAGCAGGGTATCAGCCCCAGCATTTT
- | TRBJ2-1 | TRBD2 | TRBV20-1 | CSGGGGVYNEQFF | TGCAGTGGGGGCGGGGGTGTCTACAATGAGCAGTTCTTC
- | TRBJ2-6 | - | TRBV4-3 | CASGDTISGANVLTF | TGCGCCAGCGGTGACACAATCTCTGGGGCCAACGTCCTGACTTTC
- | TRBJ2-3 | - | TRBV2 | CASSESRAASTDTQYF | TGTGCCAGCAGTGAATCAAGAGCGGCATCCACAGATACGCAGTATTTT
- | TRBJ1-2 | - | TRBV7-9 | CASSPPEGSYDYTF | TGTGCCAGCAGCCCCCCGGAGGGATCCTATGACTACACCTTC
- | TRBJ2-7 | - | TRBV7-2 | CASSLERSTYEQYF | TGTGCCAGCAGCTTAGAACGTAGTACCTACGAGCAGTACTTC
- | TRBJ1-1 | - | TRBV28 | CASSLGVAEAFF | TGTGCCAGCAGTTTAGGGGTCGCTGAAGCTTTCTTT
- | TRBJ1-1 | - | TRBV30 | CAWSVTGNTEPFF | TGTGCCTGGAGTGTCACAGGGAACACTGAACCTTTCTTT
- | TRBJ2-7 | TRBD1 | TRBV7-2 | CASSKTGVAYEQYF | TGTGCCAGCAGCAAGACAGGGGTGGCCTACGAGCAGTACTTC
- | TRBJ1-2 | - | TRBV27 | CASSLNWGAGYTF | TGTGCCAGCAGTTTAAACTGGGGGGCTGGCTACACCTTC
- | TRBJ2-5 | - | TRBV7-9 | CASSPIGAGEETQYF | TGTGCCAGCAGTCCGATCGGGGCAGGGGAAGAGACCCAGTACTTC
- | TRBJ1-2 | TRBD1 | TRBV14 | CASSLTGTGVPYGYTF | TGTGCCAGCAGCCTTACCGGGACAGGGGTACCCTATGGCTACACCTTC
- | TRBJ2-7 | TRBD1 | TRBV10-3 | CTITPRQGHEQYF | TGTACCATCACCCCGAGACAGGGCCACGAGCAGTACTTC
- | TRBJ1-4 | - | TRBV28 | CASSIRATNEKLFF | TGTGCCAGCAGTATCAGAGCAACTAATGAAAAACTGTTTTTT
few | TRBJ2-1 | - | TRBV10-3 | CAIRQDEQFF | TGTGCCATCAGACAGGATGAGCAGTTCTTC
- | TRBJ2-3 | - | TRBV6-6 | CASSDIVADSTDTQYF | TGTGCCAGCAGTGACATTGTGGCAGATAGCACAGATACGCAGTATTTT
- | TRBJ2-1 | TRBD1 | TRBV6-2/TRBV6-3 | CASSQGQGASNEQFF | TGTGCCAGCAGTCAAGGACAGGGGGCCTCCAATGAGCAGTTCTTC
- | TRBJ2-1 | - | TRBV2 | CASSVWLYNEQFF | TGTGCCAGCAGTGTTTGGCTATACAATGAGCAGTTCTTC
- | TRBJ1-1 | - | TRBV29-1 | CSVEGNMNTEAFF | TGCAGCGTTGAGGGCAACATGAACACTGAAGCTTTCTTT
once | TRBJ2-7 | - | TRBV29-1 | CSVEDVLMGGRQYF | TGCAGCGTTGAAGACGTTCTCATGGGGGGTCGGCAGTACTTC
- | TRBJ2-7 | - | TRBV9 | CASSVEWAGYEQYF | TGTGCCAGCAGCGTAGAATGGGCTGGATACGAGCAGTACTTC
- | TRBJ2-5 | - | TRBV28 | CASSLLGSLAETQYF | TGTGCCAGCAGTTTACTAGGGTCCCTGGCAGAGACCCAGTACTTC
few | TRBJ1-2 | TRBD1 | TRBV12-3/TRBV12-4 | CASSSSRGQVNYGYTF | TGTGCCAGCAGTTCCTCTCGGGGACAGGTGAACTATGGCTACACCTTC
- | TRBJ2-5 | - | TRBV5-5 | CASSLTPVQETQYF | TGTGCCAGCAGTTTGACCCCGGTACAGGAGACCCAGTACTTC
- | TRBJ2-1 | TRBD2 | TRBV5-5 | CASSLRVAGHNEQFF | TGTGCCAGCAGCTTGAGGGTAGCGGGGCACAATGAGCAGTTCTTC
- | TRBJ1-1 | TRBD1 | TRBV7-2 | CASSQGGKEAFF | TGTGCCAGCAGTCAAGGGGGCAAAGAAGCTTTCTTT
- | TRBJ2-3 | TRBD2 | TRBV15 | CATSRELAGGPSTDTQYF | TGTGCCACCAGCAGGGAACTAGCGGGGGGTCCTAGCACAGATACGCAGTATTTT
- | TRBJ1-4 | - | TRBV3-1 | CASVPWSTNEKLFF | TGTGCCAGCGTACCGTGGTCAACTAATGAAAAACTGTTTTTT
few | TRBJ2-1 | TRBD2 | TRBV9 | CASSGSGGSSYNEQFF | TGTGCCAGCAGCGGTAGCGGGGGGAGCTCCTACAATGAGCAGTTCTTC
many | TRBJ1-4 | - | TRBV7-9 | CASSYPATTNEKLFF | TGTGCCAGCAGCTATCCGGCAACAACTAATGAAAAACTGTTTTTT
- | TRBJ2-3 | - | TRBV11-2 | CASSLERGPQATQYF | TGTGCCAGCAGCTTAGAGAGAGGACCACAGGCGACGCAGTATTTT
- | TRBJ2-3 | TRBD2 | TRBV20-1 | CSATTSGGTDTQYF | TGCAGTGCTACGACTAGCGGGGGGACCGATACGCAGTATTTT
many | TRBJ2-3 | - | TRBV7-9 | CASSLGYSTDTQYF | TGTGCCAGCAGCTTAGGTTACTCGACAGATACGCAGTATTTT
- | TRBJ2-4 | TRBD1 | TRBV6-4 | CASRLRDRPSKNIQYF | TGTGCCAGCAGACTCCGGGACAGGCCCTCCAAAAACATTCAGTACTTC
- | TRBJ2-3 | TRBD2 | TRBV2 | CASDRSGGSTDTQYF | TGTGCCAGCGACCGAAGCGGGGGAAGCACAGATACGCAGTATTTT
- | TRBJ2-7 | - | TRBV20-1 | CSARDAGPRSSYEQYF | TGCAGTGCTAGAGATGCGGGACCTAGGAGCTCCTACGAGCAGTACTTC
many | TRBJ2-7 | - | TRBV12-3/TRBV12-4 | CASSLSRYEQYF | TGTGCCAGCAGTTTGAGCCGCTACGAGCAGTACTTC
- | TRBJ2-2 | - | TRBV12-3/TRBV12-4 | CASRTTGSRGELFF | TGTGCCAGCAGGACTACAGGTAGCCGCGGGGAGCTGTTTTTT
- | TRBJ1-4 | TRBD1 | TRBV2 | CASSDRTGPTNEKLFF | TGTGCCAGCAGCGATCGGACAGGACCAACTAATGAAAAACTGTTTTTT
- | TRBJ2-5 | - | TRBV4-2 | CASSQAAGLETQYF | TGTGCCAGCAGCCAAGCGGCGGGGTTAGAGACCCAGTACTTC
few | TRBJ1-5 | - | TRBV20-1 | CSAMIGGNQPQHF | TGCAGTGCTATGATCGGGGGTAATCAGCCCCAGCATTTT
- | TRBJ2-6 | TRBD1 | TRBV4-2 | CASSPGQASSGANVLTF | TGTGCCAGCAGCCCGGGACAGGCGAGCTCTGGGGCCAACGTCCTGACTTTC
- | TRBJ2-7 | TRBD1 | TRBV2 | CASRGQGDYEQYF | TGTGCCAGCAGGGGACAGGGGGACTACGAGCAGTACTTC
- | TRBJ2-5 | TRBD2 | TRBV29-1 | CSFLGLAVETQYF | TGCAGCTTTTTGGGACTAGCAGTAGAGACCCAGTACTTC
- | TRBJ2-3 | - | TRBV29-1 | CSVSTGSATSDTQYF | TGCAGCGTTTCTACAGGGAGCGCTACCTCAGATACGCAGTATTTT
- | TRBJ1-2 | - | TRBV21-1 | CASSKDGGASERYGYTF | TGTGCCAGCAGCAAAGACGGGGGGGCCAGCGAGCGATATGGCTACACCTTC
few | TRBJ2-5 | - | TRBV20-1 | CSARDMASLEEQYF | TGCAGTGCTAGAGATATGGCATCCCTTGAGGAGCAGTACTTC